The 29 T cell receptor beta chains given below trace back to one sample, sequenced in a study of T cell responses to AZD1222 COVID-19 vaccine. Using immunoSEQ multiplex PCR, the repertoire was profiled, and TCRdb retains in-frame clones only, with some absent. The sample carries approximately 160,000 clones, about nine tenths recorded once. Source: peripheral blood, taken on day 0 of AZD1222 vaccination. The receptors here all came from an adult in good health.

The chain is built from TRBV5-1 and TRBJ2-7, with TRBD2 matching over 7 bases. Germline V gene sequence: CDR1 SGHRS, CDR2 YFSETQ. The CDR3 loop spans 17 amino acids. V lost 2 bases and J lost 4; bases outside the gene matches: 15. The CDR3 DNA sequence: TGCGCCAGCAGCTTTTGGGGCGCTCGGACTAGTAATTACGAGCAGTACTTC. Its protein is CASSFWGARTSNYEQYF.

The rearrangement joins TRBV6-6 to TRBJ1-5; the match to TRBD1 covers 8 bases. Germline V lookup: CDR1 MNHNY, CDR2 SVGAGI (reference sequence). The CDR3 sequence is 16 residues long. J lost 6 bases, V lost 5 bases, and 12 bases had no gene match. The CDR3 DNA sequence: TGTGCCAGCAGTGCGAATACAGGGGGTATGGGTCAGCCCCAGCATTTT. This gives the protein CASSANTGGMGQPQHF.

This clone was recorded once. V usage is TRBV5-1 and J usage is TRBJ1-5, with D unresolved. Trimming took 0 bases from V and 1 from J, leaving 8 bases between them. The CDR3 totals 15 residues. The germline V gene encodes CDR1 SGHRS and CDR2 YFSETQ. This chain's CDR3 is CASSLGGRSNQPQHF. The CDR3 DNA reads TGCGCCAGCAGCTTGGGCGGGAGAAGCAATCAGCCCCAGCATTTT.

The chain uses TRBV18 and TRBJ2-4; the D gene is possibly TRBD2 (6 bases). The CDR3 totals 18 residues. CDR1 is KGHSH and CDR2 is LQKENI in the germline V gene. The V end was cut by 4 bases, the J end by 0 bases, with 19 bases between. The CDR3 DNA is TGTGCCAGCTCACTCACGGGACTGCAATATGGAGCCAAAAACATTCAGTACTTC. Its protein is CASSLTGLQYGAKNIQYF.

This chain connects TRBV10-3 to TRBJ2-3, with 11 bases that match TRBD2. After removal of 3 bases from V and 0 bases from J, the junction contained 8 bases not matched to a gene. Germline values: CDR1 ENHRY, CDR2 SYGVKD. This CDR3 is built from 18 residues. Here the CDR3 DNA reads TGTGCCATCAGTGATGATCCGGGACTAGCGGTTAGCACAGATACGCAGTATTTT. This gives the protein CAISDDPGLAVSTDTQYF.

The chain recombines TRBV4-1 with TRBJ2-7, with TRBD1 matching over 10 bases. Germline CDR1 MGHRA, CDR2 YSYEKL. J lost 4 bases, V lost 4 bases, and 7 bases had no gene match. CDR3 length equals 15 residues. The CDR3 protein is CASSPMTGGWYEQYF. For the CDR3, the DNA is TGCGCCAGCAGCCCGATGACAGGGGGCTGGTACGAGCAGTACTTC.

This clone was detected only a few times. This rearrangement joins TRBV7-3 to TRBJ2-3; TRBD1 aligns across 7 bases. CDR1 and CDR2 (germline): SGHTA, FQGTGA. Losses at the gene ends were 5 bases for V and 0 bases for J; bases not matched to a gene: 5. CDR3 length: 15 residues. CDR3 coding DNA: TGTGCCAGCAGCCAGGGACAGTTAAGCACAGATACGCAGTATTTT. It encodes CASSQGQLSTDTQYF.

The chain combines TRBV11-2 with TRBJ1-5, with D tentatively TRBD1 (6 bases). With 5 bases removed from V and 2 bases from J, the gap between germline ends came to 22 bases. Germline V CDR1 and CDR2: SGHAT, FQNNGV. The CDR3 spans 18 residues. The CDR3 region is CASSHALTGPLGNQPQHF. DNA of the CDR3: TGTGCCAGCAGCCACGCCCTTACAGGGCCTTTAGGCAATCAGCCCCAGCATTTT.

The CDR3 DNA follows: TGTGCCTGGAGTACAGGGGGAAACACCATATATTTT. Translated, it gives CAWSTGGNTIYF. J is TRBJ1-3 and V is TRBV30, with a weak D call TRBD1 (6 bases). Trimming took 2 bases from V and 4 from J, leaving 6 bases between them. Per germline, CDR1 GTSNPN and CDR2 SVGIG (reference sequence). The CDR3 covers 12 residues. Based on the CDR3 plus reference TRBV30 and TRBJ1-3, the full variable domain is SQTIHQWPATLVQPVGSPLSLECTVEGTSNPNLYWYRQAAGRGLQLLFYSVGIGQISSEVPQNLSASRPQDRQFILSSKKLLLSDSGFYLCAWSTGGNTIYFGEGSWLTVV.

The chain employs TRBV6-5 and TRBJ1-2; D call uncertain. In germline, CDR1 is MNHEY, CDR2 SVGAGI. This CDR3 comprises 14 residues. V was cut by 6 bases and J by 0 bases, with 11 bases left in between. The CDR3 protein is CASRLGGTNYGYTF. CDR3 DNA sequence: TGTGCCAGCAGACTTGGAGGGACTAACTATGGCTACACCTTC.

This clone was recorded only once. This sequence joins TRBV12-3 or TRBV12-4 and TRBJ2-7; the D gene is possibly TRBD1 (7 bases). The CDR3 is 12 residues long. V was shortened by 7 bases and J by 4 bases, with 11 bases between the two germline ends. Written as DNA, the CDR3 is TGTGCCAGCACCCCAGGGGGGTACGAGCAGTACTTC. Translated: CASTPGGYEQYF.

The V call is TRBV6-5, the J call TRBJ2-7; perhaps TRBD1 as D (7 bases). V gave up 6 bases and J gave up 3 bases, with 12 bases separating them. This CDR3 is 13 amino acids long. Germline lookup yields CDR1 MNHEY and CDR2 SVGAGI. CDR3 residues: CASSRGTDYEQYF. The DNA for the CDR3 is TGTGCCAGCAGCCGCGGGACAGACTACGAGCAGTACTTC.

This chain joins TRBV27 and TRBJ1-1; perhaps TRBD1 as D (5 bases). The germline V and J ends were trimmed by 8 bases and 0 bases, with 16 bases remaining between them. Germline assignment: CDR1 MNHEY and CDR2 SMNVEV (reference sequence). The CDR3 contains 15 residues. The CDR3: CASRPWTRMNTEAFF. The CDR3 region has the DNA TGTGCCAGCCGACCTTGGACAAGAATGAACACTGAAGCTTTCTTT.

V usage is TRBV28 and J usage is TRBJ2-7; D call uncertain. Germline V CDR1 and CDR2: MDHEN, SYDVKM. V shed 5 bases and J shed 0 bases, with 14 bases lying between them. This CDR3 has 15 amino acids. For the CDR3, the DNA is TGTGCCAGCAGTATACGAGGCTCCAGCTCCTACGAGCAGTACTTC. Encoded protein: CASSIRGSSSYEQYF.

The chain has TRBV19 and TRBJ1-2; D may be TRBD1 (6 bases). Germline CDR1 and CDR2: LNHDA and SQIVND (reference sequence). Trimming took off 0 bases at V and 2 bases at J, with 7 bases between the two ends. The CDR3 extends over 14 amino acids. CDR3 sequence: CASSIDQGNYGYTF. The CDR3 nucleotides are TGTGCCAGTAGTATAGACCAGGGGAACTATGGCTACACCTTC.

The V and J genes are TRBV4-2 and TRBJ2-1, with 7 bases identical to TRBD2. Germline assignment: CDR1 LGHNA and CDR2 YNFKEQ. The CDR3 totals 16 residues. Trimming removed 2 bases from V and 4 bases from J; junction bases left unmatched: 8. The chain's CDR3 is CASSQIEGAGYNEQFF. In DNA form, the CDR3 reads TGTGCCAGCAGCCAAATAGAGGGAGCGGGGTACAATGAGCAGTTCTTC.

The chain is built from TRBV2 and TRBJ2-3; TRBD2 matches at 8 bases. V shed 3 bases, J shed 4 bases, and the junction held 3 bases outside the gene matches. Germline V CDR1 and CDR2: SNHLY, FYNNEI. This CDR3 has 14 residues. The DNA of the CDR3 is TGTGCCAGCAGTGAGAGCGGGAGCCCAGATACGCAGTATTTT. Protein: CASSESGSPDTQYF. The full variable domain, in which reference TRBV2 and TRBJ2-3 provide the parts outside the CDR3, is EPEVTQTPSHQVTQMGQEVILRCVPISNHLYFYWYRQILGQKVEFLVSFYNNEISEKSEIFDDQFSVERPDGSNFTLKIRSTKLEDSAMYFCASSESGSPDTQYFGPGTRLTVL.

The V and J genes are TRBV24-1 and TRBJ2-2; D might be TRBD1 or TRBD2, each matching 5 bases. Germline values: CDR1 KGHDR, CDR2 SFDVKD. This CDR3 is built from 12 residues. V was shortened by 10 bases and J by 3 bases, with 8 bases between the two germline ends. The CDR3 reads CATRGDTGELFF. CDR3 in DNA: TGTGCCACGAGGGGTGACACCGGGGAGCTGTTTTTT.

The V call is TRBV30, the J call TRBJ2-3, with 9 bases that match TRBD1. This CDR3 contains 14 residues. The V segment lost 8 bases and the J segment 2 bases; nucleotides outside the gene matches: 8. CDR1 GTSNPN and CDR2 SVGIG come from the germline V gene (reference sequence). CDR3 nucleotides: TGTGCCGGGGCGGACAGGGGCAACACAGATACGCAGTATTTT. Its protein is CAGADRGNTDTQYF.

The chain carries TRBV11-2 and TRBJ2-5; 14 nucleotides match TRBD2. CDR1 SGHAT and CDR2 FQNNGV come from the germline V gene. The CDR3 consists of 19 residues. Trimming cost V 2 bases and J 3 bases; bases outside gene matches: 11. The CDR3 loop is CASSLRLAGGPGSKETQYF. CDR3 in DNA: TGTGCCAGCAGCTTAAGACTAGCGGGAGGGCCGGGAAGCAAAGAGACCCAGTACTTC.

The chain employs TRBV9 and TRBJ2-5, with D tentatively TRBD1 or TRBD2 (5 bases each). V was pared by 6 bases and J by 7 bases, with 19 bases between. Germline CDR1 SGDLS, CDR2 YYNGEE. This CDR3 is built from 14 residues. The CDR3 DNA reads TGTGCCAGCAACTGCCCGGGGCCCCCGGGGACCCAGTACTTC. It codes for CASNCPGPPGTQYF.

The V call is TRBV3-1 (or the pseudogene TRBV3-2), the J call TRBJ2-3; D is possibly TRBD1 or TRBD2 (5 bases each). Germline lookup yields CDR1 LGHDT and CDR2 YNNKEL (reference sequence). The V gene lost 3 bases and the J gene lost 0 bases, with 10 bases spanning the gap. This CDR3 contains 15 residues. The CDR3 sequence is CASSQRGSSTDTQYF. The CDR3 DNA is TGTGCCAGCAGCCAGAGGGGCAGCAGCACAGATACGCAGTATTTT.

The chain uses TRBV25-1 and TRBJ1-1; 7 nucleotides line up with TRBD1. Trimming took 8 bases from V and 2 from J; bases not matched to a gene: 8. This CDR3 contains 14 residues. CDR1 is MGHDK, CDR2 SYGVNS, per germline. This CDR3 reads CASGQSGGNTEAFF. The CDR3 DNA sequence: TGTGCCAGCGGACAGTCAGGGGGAAACACTGAAGCTTTCTTT.

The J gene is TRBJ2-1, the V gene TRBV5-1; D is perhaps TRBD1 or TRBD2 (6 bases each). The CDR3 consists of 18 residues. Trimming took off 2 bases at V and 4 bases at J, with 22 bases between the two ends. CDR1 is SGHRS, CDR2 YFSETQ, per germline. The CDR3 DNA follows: TGCGCCAGCAGCTTCACGGAGGGGGTAGGAGGGCTTTACAATGAGCAGTTCTTC. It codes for CASSFTEGVGGLYNEQFF.

DNA of the CDR3: TGTGCCAGCAGTTTCTACTCCGGGACAGGGGCTAAGGCTTTCTTT. Translation: CASSFYSGTGAKAFF. This chain connects TRBV6-5 to TRBJ1-1; 10 bases are shared with TRBD1. The V gene end was trimmed by 4 bases and the J gene end by 11 bases; junction bases not matched to a gene: 13. This CDR3 is 15 amino acids long. Germline lookup yields CDR1 MNHEY and CDR2 SVGAGI.

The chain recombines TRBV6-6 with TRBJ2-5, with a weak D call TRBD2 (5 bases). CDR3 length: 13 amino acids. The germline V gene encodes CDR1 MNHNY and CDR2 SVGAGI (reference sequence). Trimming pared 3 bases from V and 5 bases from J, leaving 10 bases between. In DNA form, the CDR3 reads TGTGCCAGCAGTTATGGGGAGACCGAGACCCAGTACTTC. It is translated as CASSYGETETQYF.

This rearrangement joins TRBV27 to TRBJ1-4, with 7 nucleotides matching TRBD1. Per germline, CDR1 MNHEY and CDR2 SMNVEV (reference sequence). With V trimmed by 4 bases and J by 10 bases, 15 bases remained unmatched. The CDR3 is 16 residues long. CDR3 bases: TGTGCCAGCAGTTCCTACTCACCTCGACAGGGAGGAAAACTGTTTTTT. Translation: CASSSYSPRQGGKLFF.

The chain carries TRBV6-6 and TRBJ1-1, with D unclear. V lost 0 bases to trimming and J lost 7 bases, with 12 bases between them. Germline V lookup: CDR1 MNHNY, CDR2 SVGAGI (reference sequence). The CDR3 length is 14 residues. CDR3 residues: CASSYSGSEVEAFF. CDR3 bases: TGTGCCAGCAGTTACTCGGGTTCGGAAGTTGAAGCTTTCTTT.

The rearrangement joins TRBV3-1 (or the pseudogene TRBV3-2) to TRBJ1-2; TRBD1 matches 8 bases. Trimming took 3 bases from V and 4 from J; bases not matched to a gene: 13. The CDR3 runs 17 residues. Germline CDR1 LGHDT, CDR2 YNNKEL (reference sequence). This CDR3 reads CASSHPDRVRGVYGYTF. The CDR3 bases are TGTGCCAGCAGCCACCCGGACAGGGTGAGGGGGGTCTATGGCTACACCTTC.